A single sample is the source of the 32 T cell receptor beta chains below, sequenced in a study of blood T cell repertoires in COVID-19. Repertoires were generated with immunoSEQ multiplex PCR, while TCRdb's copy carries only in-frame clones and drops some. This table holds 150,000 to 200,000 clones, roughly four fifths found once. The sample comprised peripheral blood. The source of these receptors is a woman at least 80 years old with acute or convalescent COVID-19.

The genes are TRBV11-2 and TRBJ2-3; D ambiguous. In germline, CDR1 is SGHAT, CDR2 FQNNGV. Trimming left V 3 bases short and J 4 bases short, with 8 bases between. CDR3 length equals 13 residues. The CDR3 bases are TGTGCCAGCAGCTTCAACTTTGCAGATACGCAGTATTTT. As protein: CASSFNFADTQYF.

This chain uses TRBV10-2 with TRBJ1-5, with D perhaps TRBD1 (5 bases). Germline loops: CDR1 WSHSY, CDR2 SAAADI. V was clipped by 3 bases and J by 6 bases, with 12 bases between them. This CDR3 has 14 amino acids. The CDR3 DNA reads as TGCGCCAGCAGTGAAGTTTTAAGGGGTCAGCCCCAGCATTTT. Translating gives CASSEVLRGQPQHF.

The CDR3 sequence is CASTSRGTDTQYF. The CDR3 DNA follows: TGTGCCAGCACCTCGAGGGGCACAGATACGCAGTATTTT. The V and J genes are TRBV14 and TRBJ2-3, with TRBD2 as a possible D gene (5 bases). This CDR3 has 13 residues. Germline V CDR1 and CDR2: SGHDN, FVKESK. V gave up 7 bases and J gave up 1 base, with 9 bases separating them.

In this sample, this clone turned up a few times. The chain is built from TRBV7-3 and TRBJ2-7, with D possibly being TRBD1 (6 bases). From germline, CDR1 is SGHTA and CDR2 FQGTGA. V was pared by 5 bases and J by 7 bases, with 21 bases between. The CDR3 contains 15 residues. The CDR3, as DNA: TGTGCCAGCAGCCCGACACTCGGACAGATCGAAGAGCAGTACTTC. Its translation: CASSPTLGQIEEQYF.

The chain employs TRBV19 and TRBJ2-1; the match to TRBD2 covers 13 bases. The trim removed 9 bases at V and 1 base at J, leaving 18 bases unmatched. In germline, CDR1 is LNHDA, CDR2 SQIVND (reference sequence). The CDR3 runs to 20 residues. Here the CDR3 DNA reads TGTGCCAGCGAAGGCGTTCAACTAGCGGGGGGGCCGACGTCCTACAATGAGCAGTTCTTC. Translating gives CASEGVQLAGGPTSYNEQFF.

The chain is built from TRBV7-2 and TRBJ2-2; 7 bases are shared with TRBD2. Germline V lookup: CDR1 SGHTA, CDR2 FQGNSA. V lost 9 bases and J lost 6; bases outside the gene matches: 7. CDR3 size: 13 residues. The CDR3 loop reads CASERDLSGELFF. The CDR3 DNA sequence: TGTGCCAGTGAGCGGGATCTTTCCGGGGAGCTGTTTTTT.

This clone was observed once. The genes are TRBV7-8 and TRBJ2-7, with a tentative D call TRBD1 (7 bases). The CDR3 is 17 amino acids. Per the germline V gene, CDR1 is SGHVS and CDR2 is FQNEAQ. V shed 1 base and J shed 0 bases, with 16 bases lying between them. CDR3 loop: CASSLVGQGGLSYEQYF. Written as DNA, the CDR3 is TGTGCCAGCAGCTTAGTAGGGCAGGGGGGACTCTCCTACGAGCAGTACTTC.

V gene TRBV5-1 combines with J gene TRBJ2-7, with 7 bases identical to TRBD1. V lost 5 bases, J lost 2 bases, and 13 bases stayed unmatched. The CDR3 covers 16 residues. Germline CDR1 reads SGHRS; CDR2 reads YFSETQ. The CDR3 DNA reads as TGCGCCAGCAGAGGACAGGACTCAAGTCGCGCCTACGAGCAGTACTTC. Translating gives CASRGQDSSRAYEQYF.

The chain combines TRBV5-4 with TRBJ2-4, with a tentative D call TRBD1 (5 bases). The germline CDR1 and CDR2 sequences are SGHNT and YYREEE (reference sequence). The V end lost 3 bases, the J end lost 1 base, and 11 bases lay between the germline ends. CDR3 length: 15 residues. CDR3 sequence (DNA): TGTGCCAGCAGCTCCACGAAGGGGGCCAAAAACATTCAGTACTTC. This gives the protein CASSSTKGAKNIQYF.

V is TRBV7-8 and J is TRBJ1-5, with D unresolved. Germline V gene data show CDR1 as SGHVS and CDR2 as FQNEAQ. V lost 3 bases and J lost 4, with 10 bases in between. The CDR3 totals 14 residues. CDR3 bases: TGTGCCAGCAGCTTCACAGAGTTGAATCAGCCCCAGCATTTT. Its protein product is CASSFTELNQPQHF.

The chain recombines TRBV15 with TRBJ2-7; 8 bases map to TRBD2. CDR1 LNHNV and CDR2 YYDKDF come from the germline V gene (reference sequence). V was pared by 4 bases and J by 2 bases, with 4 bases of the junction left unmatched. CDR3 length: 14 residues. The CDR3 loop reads CATSNSGTTYEQYF. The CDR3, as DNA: TGTGCCACCAGCAATAGCGGGACTACCTACGAGCAGTACTTC.

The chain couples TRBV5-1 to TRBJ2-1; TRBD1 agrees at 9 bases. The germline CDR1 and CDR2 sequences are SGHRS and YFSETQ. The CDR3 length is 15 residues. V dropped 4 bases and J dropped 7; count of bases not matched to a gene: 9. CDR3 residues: CASSKGQGKGNEQFF. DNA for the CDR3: TGCGCCAGCAGCAAGGGACAGGGCAAGGGGAATGAGCAGTTCTTC.

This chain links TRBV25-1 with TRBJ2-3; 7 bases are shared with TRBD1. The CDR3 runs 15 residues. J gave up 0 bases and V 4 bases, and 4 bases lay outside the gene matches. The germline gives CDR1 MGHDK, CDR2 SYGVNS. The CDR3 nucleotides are TGTGCCAGCAGTGTTCCGGGACAGAGCACAGATACGCAGTATTTT. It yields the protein CASSVPGQSTDTQYF.

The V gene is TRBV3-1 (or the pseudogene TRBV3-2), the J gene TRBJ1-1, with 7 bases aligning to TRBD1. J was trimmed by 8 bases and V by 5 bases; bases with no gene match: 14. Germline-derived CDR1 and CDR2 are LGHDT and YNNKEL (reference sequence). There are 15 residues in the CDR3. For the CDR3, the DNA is TGTGCCAGCAGCTCCCCTACCCGGACAGGTACCGAAGCTTTCTTT. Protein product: CASSSPTRTGTEAFF.

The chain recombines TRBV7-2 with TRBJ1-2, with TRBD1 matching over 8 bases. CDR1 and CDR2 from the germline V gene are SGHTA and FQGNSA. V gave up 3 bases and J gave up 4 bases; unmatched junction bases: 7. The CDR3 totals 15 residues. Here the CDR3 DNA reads TGTGCCAGCAGCTTGCCAGGGGGCGCTTTCTATGGCTACACCTTC. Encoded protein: CASSLPGGAFYGYTF.

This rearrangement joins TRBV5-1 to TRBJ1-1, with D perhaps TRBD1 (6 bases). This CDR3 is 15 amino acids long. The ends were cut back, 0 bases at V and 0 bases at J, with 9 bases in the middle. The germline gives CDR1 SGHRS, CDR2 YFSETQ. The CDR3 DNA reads TGCGCCAGCAGCTTGGACCAGGGGATGAACACTGAAGCTTTCTTT. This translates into CASSLDQGMNTEAFF.

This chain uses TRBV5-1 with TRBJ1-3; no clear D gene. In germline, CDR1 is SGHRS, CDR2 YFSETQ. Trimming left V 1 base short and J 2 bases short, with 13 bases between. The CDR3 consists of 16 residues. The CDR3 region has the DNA TGCGCCAGCAGCTTGTCCGGGGTAGGTCCTGGAAACACCATATATTTT. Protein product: CASSLSGVGPGNTIYF.

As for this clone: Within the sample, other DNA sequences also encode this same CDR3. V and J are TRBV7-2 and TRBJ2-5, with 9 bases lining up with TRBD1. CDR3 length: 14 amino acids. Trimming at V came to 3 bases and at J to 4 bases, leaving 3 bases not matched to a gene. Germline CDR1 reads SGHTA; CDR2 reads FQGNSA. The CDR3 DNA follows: TGTGCCAGCAGCTTCGACAGGGGGACAGAGACCCAGTACTTC. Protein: CASSFDRGTETQYF.

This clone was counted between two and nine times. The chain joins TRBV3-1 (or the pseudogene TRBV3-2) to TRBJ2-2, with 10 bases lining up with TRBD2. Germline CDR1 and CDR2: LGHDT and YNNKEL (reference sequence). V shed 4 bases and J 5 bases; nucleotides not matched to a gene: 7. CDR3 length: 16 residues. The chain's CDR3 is CASSPFSGGITGELFF. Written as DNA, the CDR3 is TGTGCCAGCAGCCCCTTTAGCGGGGGGATTACCGGGGAGCTGTTTTTT.

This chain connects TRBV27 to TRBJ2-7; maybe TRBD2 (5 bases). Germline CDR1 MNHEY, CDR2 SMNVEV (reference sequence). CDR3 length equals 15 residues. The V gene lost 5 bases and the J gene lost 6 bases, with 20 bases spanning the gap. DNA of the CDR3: TGTGCCAGCAGTCCGAGGCGGGCAAGGCCTGGCGAGCAGTACTTC. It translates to CASSPRRARPGEQYF.

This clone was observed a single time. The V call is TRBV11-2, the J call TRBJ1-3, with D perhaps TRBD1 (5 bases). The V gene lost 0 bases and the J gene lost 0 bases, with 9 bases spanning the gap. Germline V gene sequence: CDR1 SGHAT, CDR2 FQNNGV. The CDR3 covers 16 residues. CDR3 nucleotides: TGTGCCAGCAGCTTAGAGACAGTTAACTCTGGAAACACCATATATTTT. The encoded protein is CASSLETVNSGNTIYF.

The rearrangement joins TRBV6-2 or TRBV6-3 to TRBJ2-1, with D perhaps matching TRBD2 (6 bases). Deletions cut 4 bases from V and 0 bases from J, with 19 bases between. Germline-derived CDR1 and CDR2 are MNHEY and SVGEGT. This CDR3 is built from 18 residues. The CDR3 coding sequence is TGTGCCAGCAGTTCTCTCGGGGGAGCGAGGAGCTCCTACAATGAGCAGTTCTTC. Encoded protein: CASSSLGGARSSYNEQFF.

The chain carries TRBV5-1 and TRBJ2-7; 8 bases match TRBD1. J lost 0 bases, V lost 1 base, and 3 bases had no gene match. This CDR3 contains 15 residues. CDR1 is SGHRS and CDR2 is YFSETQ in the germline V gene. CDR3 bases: TGCGCCAGCAGCTTGAGGACAGGGCTCTCCTACGAGCAGTACTTC. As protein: CASSLRTGLSYEQYF.

The CDR3 nucleotides read TGTGCCAGCAGAAGACAGAATTCACCCCTCCACTTT. Translation gives CASRRQNSPLHF. The chain has TRBV27 and TRBJ1-6; tentatively, D is TRBD1 (5 bases). The V and J ends lost 6 bases and 7 bases respectively, with 7 bases between them. In germline, CDR1 is MNHEY, CDR2 SMNVEV (reference sequence). There are 12 residues in the CDR3.

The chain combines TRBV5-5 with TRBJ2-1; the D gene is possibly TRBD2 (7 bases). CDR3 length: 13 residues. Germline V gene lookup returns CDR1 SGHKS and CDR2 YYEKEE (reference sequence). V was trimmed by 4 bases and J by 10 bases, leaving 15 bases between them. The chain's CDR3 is CASSVSGGKEQFF. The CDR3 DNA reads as TGTGCCAGCAGCGTCTCGGGGGGCAAAGAGCAGTTCTTC.

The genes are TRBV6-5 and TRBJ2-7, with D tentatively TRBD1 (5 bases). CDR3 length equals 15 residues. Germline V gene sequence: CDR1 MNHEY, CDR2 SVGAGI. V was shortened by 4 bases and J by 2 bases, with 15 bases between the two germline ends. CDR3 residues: CASSSRTRFTYEQYF. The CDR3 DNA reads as TGTGCCAGCAGTTCCCGGACAAGATTCACCTACGAGCAGTACTTC.

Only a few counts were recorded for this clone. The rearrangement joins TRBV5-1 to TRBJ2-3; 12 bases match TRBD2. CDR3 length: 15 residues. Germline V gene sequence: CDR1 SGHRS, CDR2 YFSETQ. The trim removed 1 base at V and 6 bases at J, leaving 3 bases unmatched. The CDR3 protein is CASSLNLAGGDTQYF. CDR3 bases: TGCGCCAGCAGCTTGAATCTAGCGGGAGGGGATACGCAGTATTTT.

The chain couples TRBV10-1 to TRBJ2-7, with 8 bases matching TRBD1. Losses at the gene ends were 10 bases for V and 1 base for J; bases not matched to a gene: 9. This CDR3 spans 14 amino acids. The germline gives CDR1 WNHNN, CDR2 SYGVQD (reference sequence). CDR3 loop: CATRHRGDSYEQYF. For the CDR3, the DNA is TGCGCCACCAGGCACAGGGGGGATTCCTACGAGCAGTACTTC.

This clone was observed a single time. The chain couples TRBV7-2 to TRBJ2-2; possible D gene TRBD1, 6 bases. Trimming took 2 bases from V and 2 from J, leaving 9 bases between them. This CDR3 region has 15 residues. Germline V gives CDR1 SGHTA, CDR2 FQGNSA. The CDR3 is CASSLNRANTGELFF. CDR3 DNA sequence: TGTGCCAGCAGCTTAAACAGGGCTAACACCGGGGAGCTGTTTTTT.

This CDR3 is CASSPWGREAYGYTF. CDR3 DNA sequence: TGTGCCAGCAGTCCTTGGGGCAGGGAGGCCTATGGCTACACCTTC. The rearrangement uses TRBV6-6 and TRBJ1-2, with a tentative D call TRBD1 (5 bases). There are 15 residues in the CDR3. Germline loops: CDR1 MNHNY, CDR2 SVGAGI (reference sequence). Trimming removed 5 bases at V and 4 bases at J, with 17 bases between.

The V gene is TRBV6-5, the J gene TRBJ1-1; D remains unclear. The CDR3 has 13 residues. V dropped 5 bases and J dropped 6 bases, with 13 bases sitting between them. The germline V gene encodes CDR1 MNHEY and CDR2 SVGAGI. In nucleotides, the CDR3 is TGTGCCAGCAGTCCCATGAGTAGCGCTGAAGCTTTCTTT. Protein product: CASSPMSSAEAFF.

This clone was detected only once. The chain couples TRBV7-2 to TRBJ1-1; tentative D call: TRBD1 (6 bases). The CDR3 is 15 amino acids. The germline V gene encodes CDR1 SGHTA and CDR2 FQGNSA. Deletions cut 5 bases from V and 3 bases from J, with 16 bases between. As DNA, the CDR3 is TGTGCCAGCAGCCCACGGCGCGGGGGGCACACTGAAGCTTTCTTT. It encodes CASSPRRGGHTEAFF.